A single sample gave rise to the 20 T cell receptor beta chains below, sequenced in a study of PD-1 blockade in classical Hodgkin lymphoma. The assay was immunoSEQ multiplex PCR, and TCRdb's table has in-frame clones only and misses some. The top ten clones hold 5.5% to 8.5% of a sample with some 24,000 clones, more than 75% of them seen once. Every single patient, without exception, relapsed after autologous stem cell transplantation, and brentuximab vedotin exposure varied. The input for sequencing was peripheral blood mononuclear cells (PBMCs), taken at baseline. Every receptor here comes from a human donor with classical Hodgkin lymphoma.

V gene TRBV9 combines with J gene TRBJ1-3, with unresolved D. Trimming pared 0 bases from V and 4 bases from J, leaving 5 bases between. CDR3 size: 13 residues. The germline V gene has CDR1 SGDLS and CDR2 YYNGEE. CDR3 protein: CASSVGEGNTIYF. DNA of the CDR3: TGTGCCAGCAGCGTAGGCGAAGGAAACACCATATATTTT. The whole variable domain, filled in from reference TRBV9 and TRBJ1-3, reads DSGVTQTPKHLITATGQRVTLRCSPRSGDLSVYWYQQSLDQGLQFLIQYYNGEERAKGNILERFSAQQFPDLHSELNLSSLELGDSALYFCASSVGEGNTIYFGEGSWLTVV.

This clone has just a few counts. The chain couples TRBV9 to TRBJ2-2; D not certain. CDR3 length equals 13 residues. The V end was cut by 10 bases, the J end by 5 bases, with 15 bases between. CDR1 and CDR2 (germline): SGDLS, YYNGEE. CDR3 nucleotides: TGTGCCTCCAAGGCTGGGTTTACCGGGGAGCTGTTTTTT. This encodes CASKAGFTGELFF. The variable domain in full, with the rest retrieved from reference TRBV9 and TRBJ2-2, is DSGVTQTPKHLITATGQRVTLRCSPRSGDLSVYWYQQSLDQGLQFLIQYYNGEERAKGNILERFSAQQFPDLHSELNLSSLELGDSALYFCASKAGFTGELFFGEGSRLTVL.

V and J are TRBV19 and TRBJ2-1; 8 nucleotides line up with TRBD2. Germline V CDR1 and CDR2: LNHDA, SQIVND (reference sequence). The CDR3 runs 16 residues. The ends lost 0 bases at V and 4 bases at J; junction bases unmatched: 5. CDR3 residues: CASSIEGAGEYNEQFF. The CDR3 coding sequence is TGTGCCAGTAGTATAGAAGGAGCGGGGGAATACAATGAGCAGTTCTTC.

The chain carries TRBV19 and TRBJ2-1; no clear D. Per the germline V gene, CDR1 is LNHDA and CDR2 is SQIVND (reference sequence). CDR3 size: 15 residues. V dropped 6 bases and J dropped 6 bases, with 18 bases sitting between them. The CDR3 sequence: CASRSPHSAGNEQFF. The CDR3 coding sequence is TGTGCCAGTAGGTCACCTCATTCTGCTGGCAATGAGCAGTTCTTC.

The genes are TRBV5-5 and TRBJ2-3, with TRBD2 matching 12 bases. CDR3 length equals 15 residues. After removal of 4 bases from V and 4 bases from J, the junction contained 4 bases not matched to a gene. Germline CDR1 and CDR2: SGHKS and YYEKEE (reference sequence). In DNA, the CDR3 is TGTGCCAGCAGCGCCACTAGCGGGGGGCCAGATACGCAGTATTTT. Encoded protein: CASSATSGGPDTQYF.

The rearrangement uses TRBV29-1 and TRBJ1-5; D unresolved. The germline V gene encodes CDR1 SQVTM and CDR2 ANQGSEA. The CDR3 consists of 13 residues. The V end lost 4 bases, the J end lost 6 bases, and 13 bases lay between the germline ends. CDR3 DNA sequence: TGCAGCGTTGTGAGGGTTGTGGGTCAGCCCCAGCATTTT. This gives the protein CSVVRVVGQPQHF.

This chain joins TRBV6-1 and TRBJ1-6; a weak D match, TRBD1 (5 bases). The CDR3 is 12 amino acids. Trimming stripped 1 base from V and 14 bases from J, with 9 bases between. The germline V gene has CDR1 MNHNS and CDR2 SASEGT. The CDR3, as DNA: TGTGCCAGCAGTGAAGTATCAGGGACCCTCCACTTT. It is translated as CASSEVSGTLHF.

This clone was counted a few times. This chain connects TRBV2 to TRBJ1-3, with TRBD1 matching 7 bases. From germline, CDR1 is SNHLY and CDR2 FYNNEI. Trimming cost V 6 bases and J 2 bases; bases outside gene matches: 7. The CDR3 is 15 residues long. The CDR3: CASRRQGGTGNTIYF. CDR3 nucleotides: TGTGCCAGCAGGAGACAGGGCGGGACTGGAAACACCATATATTTT.

V usage is TRBV6-1 and J usage is TRBJ2-2; D gene ambiguous. The V and J ends lost 3 bases and 6 bases respectively, with 2 bases between them. In germline, CDR1 is MNHNS, CDR2 SASEGT. The CDR3 loop spans 11 amino acids. This CDR3 reads CASSDPGELFF. The CDR3 bases are TGTGCCAGCAGTGATCCCGGGGAGCTGTTTTTT.

The chain has TRBV19 and TRBJ2-5; 9 positions agree with TRBD1. This CDR3 has 13 residues. V lost 6 bases and J lost 6; bases outside the gene matches: 5. CDR1 LNHDA and CDR2 SQIVND come from the germline V gene (reference sequence). The CDR3 region is CASRDRGEKTQYF. CDR3 DNA: TGTGCCAGTAGGGACAGGGGAGAAAAGACCCAGTACTTC.

As DNA, the CDR3 is TGCAGCGTAAAAGGGGACAGGGGTTACCAAGAGACCCAGTACTTC. The encoded protein is CSVKGDRGYQETQYF. This sequence joins TRBV29-1 and TRBJ2-5, with 10 bases that match TRBD1. This CDR3 is built from 15 residues. Per the germline V gene, CDR1 is SQVTM and CDR2 is ANQGSEA. V lost 6 bases to trimming and J lost 0 bases; unmatched junction nucleotides: 7. Using reference TRBV29-1 and TRBJ2-5 for the parts outside the CDR3, the full variable domain is SAVISQKPSRDICQRGTSLTIQCQVDSQVTMMFWYRQQPGQSLTLIATANQGSEATYESGFVIDKFPISRPNLTFSTLTVSNMSPEDSSIYLCSVKGDRGYQETQYFGPGTRLLVL.

The rearrangement links TRBV28 to TRBJ2-1; the match to TRBD2 covers 10 bases. This CDR3 is 14 amino acids long. The germline CDR1 and CDR2 sequences are MDHEN and SYDVKM. Germline trimming cut 6 bases from V and 6 bases from J; bases unmatched to any gene: 5. This chain's CDR3 is CASRLAGKVNEQFF. In nucleotides, the CDR3 is TGTGCCAGCAGACTAGCGGGGAAGGTCAATGAGCAGTTCTTC.

This clone was seen more than once but under ten times. The chain carries TRBV5-6 and TRBJ2-7, with TRBD1 matching over 7 bases. With 4 bases clipped from V and 0 bases from J, the junction kept 7 bases outside the gene matches. Germline assignment: CDR1 SGHDT and CDR2 YYEEEE. The CDR3 is 15 amino acids. The CDR3 protein is CASSHRGLSSYEQYF. In DNA form, the CDR3 reads TGTGCCAGCAGCCACAGGGGCCTAAGCTCCTACGAGCAGTACTTC.

The V call is TRBV2, the J call TRBJ2-1; tentatively, D is TRBD1 or TRBD2 (5 bases each). Per the germline V gene, CDR1 is SNHLY and CDR2 is FYNNEI. This CDR3 is 13 amino acids long. V lost 2 bases, J lost 9 bases, and 11 bases lay in between. The CDR3 nucleotides are TGTGCCAGCAGTGAATGGGGGAAAGCTGAGCAGTTCTTC. Residues: CASSEWGKAEQFF.

The genes are TRBV5-6 and TRBJ2-1; possibly TRBD1 for D (5 bases). This CDR3 contains 15 residues. V lost 3 bases and J 2 bases, leaving 12 bases between the germline ends. Germline V lookup: CDR1 SGHDT, CDR2 YYEEEE. CDR3 in amino acids: CASSSRVSPYNEQFF. In DNA form, the CDR3 reads TGTGCCAGCAGCTCCAGGGTTAGCCCCTACAATGAGCAGTTCTTC.

The CDR3 is CATSRVASQETQYF. CDR3 DNA sequence: TGTGCCACCAGCAGAGTGGCCAGCCAAGAGACCCAGTACTTC. The V call is TRBV15, the J call TRBJ2-5; no definite D call. Trimming stripped 1 base from V and 1 base from J, with 7 bases between. CDR3 length: 14 amino acids. The germline V gene encodes CDR1 LNHNV and CDR2 YYDKDF (reference sequence).

This chain uses TRBV11-1 with TRBJ2-1; the D gene is possibly TRBD1 (6 bases). Trimming took 1 base from V and 7 from J, leaving 11 bases between them. Germline lookup yields CDR1 SGHAT and CDR2 FQDESV (reference sequence). This CDR3 comprises 14 residues. The CDR3 here is CASSLEPGVNEQFF. The CDR3 DNA reads TGTGCCAGCAGCTTAGAGCCAGGGGTAAATGAGCAGTTCTTC.

This clone appeared a few times. V and J are TRBV21-1 and TRBJ1-5. TRBV21-1 is a known pseudogene. The length of the CDR3 is 14 residues. The CDR3 DNA reads as TGTGCCAGCAGCAAAGCGAACGTTTATCAGCCCCAGCATTTT. Residues: CASSKANVYQPQHF.

CDR3 bases: TGCGCCAGCAGCTCCGGGACTGCCTCCTACAATGAGCAGTTCTTC. This sequence encodes CASSSGTASYNEQFF. The V call is TRBV5-1, the J call TRBJ2-1; D might be TRBD2 (6 bases). The CDR3 covers 15 residues. With 3 bases removed from V and 0 bases from J, the gap between germline ends came to 10 bases. The germline V gene has CDR1 SGHRS and CDR2 YFSETQ.

The chain couples TRBV28 to TRBJ1-4; D uncertain. The length of the CDR3 is 12 residues. Per the germline V gene, CDR1 is MDHEN and CDR2 is SYDVKM. V lost 7 bases and J 8 bases, leaving 11 bases between the germline ends. The CDR3 region has the DNA TGTGCCAGCACCCGTACGGGGGAAAAACTGTTTTTT. Amino acids: CASTRTGEKLFF.